This paragraph reports one TCR beta chain. Its cognate antigen is unknown. Terminally differentiated effector memory CD45RA+ cells were excluded from the naive CD8 cells, which were CD45RO-negative and positively selected for CCR7. There were no recent acute infections or vaccinations among the donors, who were healthy HIV-negative adults. The data were obtained in a study of shared clonotypes between healthy human individuals. This CDR3 spans 16 amino acids. Study results and caveats: Naive CD4 clonotype sharing across a few donors was approximately 5.2%. The small donor group covered limited genetic and exposure diversity. Relative to memory subsets, naive subsets generally showed larger estimated richness.

Some clones are missing from TCRdb's copy, which holds only in-frame ones; the method was immunoSEQ multiplex PCR. Of about 2 million clones detected, less than 95% appear once; the ten largest clones hold around 1%. The source material was naive CD8+ T cells sorted from blood. V is TRBV12-1 and J is TRBJ2-5; the DNA was not used to check the table's D call, TRBD2. TRBV12-1 is labeled a pseudogene. The clonotype comes from a man aged 18 to 29 in good health. The CDR3 DNA follows: TGTGCCAGCAGCTTCCCCCGGGACCCCCGGGGGGGGACCCAGTACTTC. Its translation is CASSFPRDPRGGTQYF.